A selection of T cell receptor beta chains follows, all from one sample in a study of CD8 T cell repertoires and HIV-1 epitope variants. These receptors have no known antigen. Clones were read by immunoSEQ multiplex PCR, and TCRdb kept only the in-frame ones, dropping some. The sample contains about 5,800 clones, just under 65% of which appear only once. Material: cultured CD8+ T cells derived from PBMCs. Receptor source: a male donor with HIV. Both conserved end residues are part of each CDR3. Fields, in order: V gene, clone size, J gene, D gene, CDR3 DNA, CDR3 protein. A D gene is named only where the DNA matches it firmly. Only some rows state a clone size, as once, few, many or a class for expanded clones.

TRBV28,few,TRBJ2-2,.,TGTGCCAGCGGGTTGTCTGCCGGGGAGCTGTTTTTT,CASGLSAGELFF
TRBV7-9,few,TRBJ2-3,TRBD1,TGTGCCAGCAGCCCTCGACAGGGAAGGACAGATACGCAGTATTTT,CASSPRQGRTDTQYF
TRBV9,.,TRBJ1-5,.,TGTGCCAGCAGCCCAAGAAGGGCCTCAAGTCCCAATCAGCCCCAGCATTTT,CASSPRRASSPNQPQHF
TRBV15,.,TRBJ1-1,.,TGTGCCACCAGCAGAGATTGGATGGGAGTTGAAGCTTTCTTT,CATSRDWMGVEAFF
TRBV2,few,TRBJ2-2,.,TGTGCCAGCAAGTCAACATACGCGAACACCGGGGAGCTGTTTTTT,CASKSTYANTGELFF
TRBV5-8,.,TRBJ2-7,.,TGTGCCAGCAGCCCTACTACGAGCTCCTACGAGCAGTACTTC,CASSPTTSSYEQYF
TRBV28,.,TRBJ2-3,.,TGTGCCAGCAGTTTGCTCAGCACAGATACGCAGTATTTT,CASSLLSTDTQYF
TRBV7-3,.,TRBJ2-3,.,TGTGCCAGCAGCTTAACGGGGGGGCGCACAGATACGCAGTATTTT,CASSLTGGRTDTQYF
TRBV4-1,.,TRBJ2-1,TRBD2,TGCGCCAGCAGCCCGGCCCAGCTAGCGGTCCCCGGGAATGAGCAGTTCTTC,CASSPAQLAVPGNEQFF
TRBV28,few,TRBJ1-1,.,TGTGCCAGCAGTTCCGGACAGCTGAACACTGAAGCTTTCTTT,CASSSGQLNTEAFF
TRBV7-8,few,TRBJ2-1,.,TGTGCCAGCAGCTTAGTAATCGGCAGGTCCTCCTACAATGAGCAGTTCTTC,CASSLVIGRSSYNEQFF
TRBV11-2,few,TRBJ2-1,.,TGTGCCAGCAGCTTAGCGGTCAACCATGAGCAGTTCTTC,CASSLAVNHEQFF
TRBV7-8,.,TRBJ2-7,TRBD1,TGTGCCAGCAGCACCGGACAGGGAACGAGCGAGCAGTACTTC,CASSTGQGTSEQYF
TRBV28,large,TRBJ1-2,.,TGTGCCAGCAGTCTCATGCCCCTGGACTATAACTATGGCTACACCTTC,CASSLMPLDYNYGYTF
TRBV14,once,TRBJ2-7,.,TGTGCCAGCAGCCAAGTTCCTGTCGACCTGGACGAGCAGTACTTC,CASSQVPVDLDEQYF
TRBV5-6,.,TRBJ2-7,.,TGTGCCAGCAGCCACACAGTGGGGCAGTTAACCTACGAGCAGTACTTC,CASSHTVGQLTYEQYF
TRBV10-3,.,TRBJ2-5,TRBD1,TGTGCCATCAGTGACCCCGGACAGGGGGCCGGGGAGACCCAGTACTTC,CAISDPGQGAGETQYF
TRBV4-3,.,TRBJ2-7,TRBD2,TGCGCCAGCAGCCAAGATCGAGCGGGGGGAACCTACGAGCAGTACTTC,CASSQDRAGGTYEQYF
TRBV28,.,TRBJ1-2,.,TGTGCCAGCAGTTTATATGGGGGCGCGGGCTACACCTTC,CASSLYGGAGYTF
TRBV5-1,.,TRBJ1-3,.,TGCGCCAGCAGCTTCCGGGAGCCTGGAAACACCATATATTTT,CASSFREPGNTIYF
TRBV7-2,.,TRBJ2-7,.,TGTGCCAGCAGCTTAACCTCAGGGACTTTCGCCTACGAGCAGTACTTC,CASSLTSGTFAYEQYF
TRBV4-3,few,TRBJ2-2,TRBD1,TGCGCCAGCTCCGGGACAGGGGTTACCGGGGAGCTGTTTTTT,CASSGTGVTGELFF